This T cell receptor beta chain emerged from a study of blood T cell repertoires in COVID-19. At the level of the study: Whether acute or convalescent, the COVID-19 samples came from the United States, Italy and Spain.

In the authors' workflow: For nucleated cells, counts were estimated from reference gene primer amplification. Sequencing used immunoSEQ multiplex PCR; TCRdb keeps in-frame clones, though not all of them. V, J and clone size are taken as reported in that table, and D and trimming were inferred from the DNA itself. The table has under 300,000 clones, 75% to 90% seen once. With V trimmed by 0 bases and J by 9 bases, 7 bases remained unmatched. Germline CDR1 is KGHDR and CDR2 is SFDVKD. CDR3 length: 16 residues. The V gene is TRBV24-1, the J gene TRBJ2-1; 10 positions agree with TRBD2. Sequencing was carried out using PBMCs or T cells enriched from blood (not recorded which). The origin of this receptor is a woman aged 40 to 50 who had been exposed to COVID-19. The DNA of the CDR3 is TGTGCCACCAGTGATTTGCAGCGGGGGGGCCTTGGTGAGCAGTTCTTC. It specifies CATSDLQRGGLGEQFF.